The TCR beta chain described here comes from a study of vaccination and CD4 T cells after COVID-19. Study details: Those taking part got two shots of either the BNT162b2 or the mRNA-1273 vaccine. Post-vaccine sample collection happened at a median of around 65 days after dose two, ranging 14 to 241. Overlapping spike pools from SARS-CoV-2 and HCoV-NL63, HCoV-OC43 and HCoV-229E served as culture stimuli. General observations from the study: Of the reactive clones in convalescent patients, a median approximately 89% showed up only post-vaccination.

Noted treatment: roughly ten-day PBMC culture with coronavirus spike peptide pools or control peptides (ViraFEST assay). The length of the CDR3 is 12 residues. CDR1 SEHNR and CDR2 FQNEAQ come from the germline V gene (reference sequence). V lost 4 bases and J lost 3, with 6 bases in between. Points on this clonotype: What it recognizes is unknown.

An Oncomine TCR Beta short-read assay was used to sequence the DNA from cultured CD4+ T cells. TCRdb processed the PCR reads anew with MiXCR; each CDR3 protein has one entry. Of about 13,000 distinct CDR3 sequences in the sample, roughly 45% were seen once. V usage is TRBV7-9 and J usage is TRBJ1-1; unclear D gene. The TCR was taken from a human donor who had recovered from COVID-19. The sequences come from CD4+ T cells from blood, cultured in vitro, collected after SARS-CoV-2 vaccination. In nucleotides, the CDR3 is TGTGCCAGCAGCTCATTGTACACTGAAGCTTTCTTT. Its protein is CASSSLYTEAFF.